This T cell receptor (beta chain) emerged from a study of long-term antiretroviral therapy in people with HIV. Study-wide results and limits: Transplant-donor-level diversity was not reached after ART, though diversity increased. Possibly under older ART regimens, blood was drawn between about 2004 and 2018. Dominant in the repertoire at all time points were clones expanded before ART.

V was trimmed by 2 bases and J by 5 bases, leaving 7 bases between them. CDR1 and CDR2 (germline): SSHAT, FNYEAQ (reference sequence). The CDR3 runs 13 residues. The assay, immunoSEQ v3.0, was run at survey level. For every sample, sequencing targeted roughly 40,000-50,000 T-cell genomes. This table comes from immunoSEQ multiplex PCR, and its TCRdb copy is limited to in-frame clones, with some not included. The repertoire includes 31,000 or so clones, 88% of them detected once, and 6% to 8.5% sits in the top ten. Regarding this clone: What it recognizes is unknown.

Sample: unsorted PBMCs, taken roughly 5 years before starting antiretroviral therapy. The chain uses TRBV7-7 and TRBJ2-1; D gene uncertain. This receptor was identified in a man in his fifties with HIV. The CDR3: CASSLRENNEQFF. For the CDR3, the DNA is TGTGCCAGCAGCTTACGAGAGAACAATGAGCAGTTCTTC.